The 27 T cell receptor beta chains below were found in one sample sequenced in a study of molecular identifiers for immune sequencing clone quantification. TCRdb redid the calling of the PCR reads with MiXCR, one entry per CDR3 protein. This sample carries roughly 630,000 distinct CDR3 sequences, about 25% of them seen once, and the ten largest clones take 0.75% to 0.8%. The sample comprised naive CD8+ T cells from blood, with Jurkat cell RNA spiked in. Subset defined: FACS-sorted CD8+CD4-CCR7+CD45RA+ naive T cells. These receptors all come from a human donor in good health. Some libraries in this study had Jurkat cell RNA spiked in.

Many counts were recorded for this clonotype. This CDR3 is CASSSAGVGTQYF. CDR3 nucleotides: TGTGCCAGCAGCTCAGCAGGCGTTGGGACCCAGTACTTC. The rearrangement joins TRBV7-9 to TRBJ2-5; D gene unclear. Trimming shortened V by 4 bases and J by 7 bases, and 13 bases separated the two germline ends. CDR1 and CDR2 from the germline V gene are SEHNR and FQNEAQ (reference sequence). CDR3 length: 13 amino acids.

This clonotype turned up a few times. The chain carries TRBV6-2 or TRBV6-3 and TRBJ2-6; D is unclear. In germline, CDR1 is MNHEY, CDR2 SVGEGT. This CDR3 is built from 15 residues. The V end was cut by 3 bases, the J end by 4 bases, with 10 bases between. CDR3 amino acids: CASSYWSPGANVLTF. The CDR3 DNA sequence: TGTGCCAGCAGTTATTGGTCTCCGGGGGCCAACGTCCTGACTTTC.

In the case of this clonotype: An end of the junction differs from the germline gene, which may be a read error. The chain links TRBV4-3 to TRBJ2-6; a weak D match, TRBD1 (5 bases). CDR1 is LGHNA and CDR2 is YSLEER in the germline V gene. The CDR3 loop spans 16 amino acids. The CDR3, as DNA: TGCGCCAGCAGCCAAAACTTTAACTCTGGGGCCAACGTCCTGGCTTTC. Amino acids: CASSQNFNSGANVLAF.

This clonotype was counted at least ten times. The rearrangement links TRBV20-1 to TRBJ2-5, with 9 bases aligning to TRBD2. Trimming removed 0 bases from V and 3 bases from J; junction bases left unmatched: 8. The CDR3 extends over 16 amino acids. Germline CDR1 DFQATT, CDR2 SNEGSKA (reference sequence). The CDR3, as DNA: TGCAGTGCTAGAGATCTCAGGGTAGCGGGAGAAGAGACCCAGTACTTC. It translates to CSARDLRVAGEETQYF.

This clonotype was detected ten times or more. The chain has TRBV15 and TRBJ1-1; no reliable D call. CDR3 size: 15 residues. The V gene's germline CDR1 is LNHNV and CDR2 YYDKDF (reference sequence). The ends were cut back, 3 bases at V and 4 bases at J, with 15 bases in the middle. The CDR3 DNA sequence: TGTGCCACCAGCAGTCAACCGGACCTGGGCACTGAAGCTTTCTTT. Protein product: CATSSQPDLGTEAFF.

Details on this clonotype: Since a much larger clone is just one base distant, this may be a read error. The chain joins TRBV27 to TRBJ2-5; tentatively, D is TRBD1 (6 bases). The germline CDR1 and CDR2 sequences are MNHEY and SMNVEV (reference sequence). The CDR3 length is 15 residues. The CDR3 region is CACSAWLQGVETQYF. CDR3 coding DNA: TGTGCCTGCAGTGCCTGGTTACAGGGCGTCGAGACCCAGTACTTC.

This clonotype appeared a few times. J is TRBJ2-3 and V is TRBV11-1; D could derive from TRBD1 or TRBD2 (5 bases each). Trimming pared 4 bases from V and 7 bases from J, leaving 15 bases between. Germline-derived CDR1 and CDR2 are SGHAT and FQDESV (reference sequence). This CDR3 is built from 14 residues. CDR3 loop: CASSSEGLPNTQYF. In DNA form, the CDR3 reads TGTGCCAGCAGCTCCGAGGGGCTGCCCAATACGCAGTATTTT.

The J gene is TRBJ2-1, the V gene TRBV29-1; 9 nucleotides match TRBD2. The CDR3 has 16 amino acids. Germline V gene lookup returns CDR1 SQVTM and CDR2 ANQGSEA. The trim removed 3 bases at V and 4 bases at J, leaving 10 bases unmatched. CDR3 sequence: CSVDQSGTSSYNEQFF. The CDR3 DNA is TGCAGCGTTGACCAATCCGGGACTAGCTCTTACAATGAGCAGTTCTTC.

This clonotype came up a few times. V gene TRBV19 combines with J gene TRBJ2-2, with no clear D. Germline V gene sequence: CDR1 LNHDA, CDR2 SQIVND (reference sequence). This CDR3 is 15 amino acids long. V was clipped by 0 bases and J by 8 bases, with 13 bases between them. As DNA, the CDR3 is TGTGCCAGTAGTATAGAAGACTTCGTGGTTGGGGAGCTGTTTTTT. Protein product: CASSIEDFVVGELFF.

This clonotype was found many times. The chain has TRBV5-4 and TRBJ2-5, with D perhaps matching TRBD2 (6 bases). Trimming cost V 10 bases and J 0 bases, with 10 bases left between them. Germline V lookup: CDR1 SGHNT, CDR2 YYREEE (reference sequence). The CDR3 length is 12 residues. The CDR3 is CAPGEYQETQYF. DNA for the CDR3: TGTGCCCCGGGGGAGTACCAAGAGACCCAGTACTTC.

The sample holds a few counts of this clonotype. The DNA of the CDR3 is TGCGCCAGCAGCCAAACGGACCGTCGCAATCAGCCCCAGCATTTT. As protein: CASSQTDRRNQPQHF. The rearrangement links TRBV4-1 to TRBJ1-5; D is unclear. CDR3 length equals 15 residues. Germline assignment: CDR1 MGHRA and CDR2 YSYEKL. The V end was cut by 2 bases, the J end by 2 bases, with 10 bases between.

This clonotype turned up a few times. Given a much more abundant clone one base away, this may be a read error. The gene calls are TRBV11-2 and TRBJ2-4; tentatively, D is TRBD2 (5 bases). The CDR3 extends over 14 amino acids. The germline V gene encodes CDR1 SGHAT and CDR2 FQNNGV. The CDR3 reads CASSSFLAKSIQYF. CDR3 nucleotides: TGTGCCAGCAGCTCTTTCCTAGCCAAAAGCATTCAGTACTTC.

The chain carries TRBV5-4 and TRBJ1-1; D possibly corresponds to TRBD1 (6 bases). V was trimmed by 4 bases and J by 1 base, leaving 11 bases between them. This CDR3 comprises 14 residues. The germline V gene encodes CDR1 SGHNT and CDR2 YYREEE (reference sequence). CDR3 sequence: CASSPEGGNTEAFF. CDR3 sequence (DNA): TGTGCCAGCAGCCCGGAGGGGGGGAACACTGAAGCTTTCTTT.

This clonotype was recorded many times. The gene calls are TRBV5-4 and TRBJ1-2; unclear D gene. CDR3 length: 13 residues. The germline gives CDR1 SGHNT, CDR2 YYREEE (reference sequence). V was clipped by 3 bases and J by 2 bases, with 8 bases between them. The DNA for the CDR3 is TGTGCCAGCAGCTCCACACCCAACTATGGCTACACCTTC. This encodes CASSSTPNYGYTF. Full variable domain (outside the CDR3, taken from reference TRBV5-4 and TRBJ1-2): ETGVTQSPTHLIKTRGQQVTLRCSSQSGHNTVSWYQQALGQGPQFIFQYYREEENGRGNFPPRFSGLQFPNYSSELNVNALELDDSALYLCASSSTPNYGYTFGSGTRLTVV.

This clonotype came up many times. The chain carries TRBV27 and TRBJ1-1; TRBD1 matches at 7 bases. V lost 4 bases to trimming and J lost 3 bases; unmatched junction nucleotides: 5. Germline CDR1 reads MNHEY; CDR2 reads SMNVEV (reference sequence). The CDR3 runs to 14 residues. The DNA for the CDR3 is TGTGCCAGCAGTTCGTTGACAGGGTACACTGAAGCTTTCTTT. This sequence encodes CASSSLTGYTEAFF.

This clonotype appeared many times. The J gene is TRBJ2-7, the V gene TRBV2; 9 bases match TRBD1. Germline V CDR1 and CDR2: SNHLY, FYNNEI. This CDR3 spans 15 amino acids. V was pared by 6 bases and J by 4 bases, with 10 bases of the junction left unmatched. CDR3 protein: CASSGGTGISYEQYF. DNA for the CDR3: TGTGCCAGCAGCGGGGGGACAGGGATTTCGTACGAGCAGTACTTC. Based on the CDR3 plus reference TRBV2 and TRBJ2-7, the full variable domain is EPEVTQTPSHQVTQMGQEVILRCVPISNHLYFYWYRQILGQKVEFLVSFYNNEISEKSEIFDDQFSVERPDGSNFTLKIRSTKLEDSAMYFCASSGGTGISYEQYFGPGTRLTVT.

J is TRBJ2-7 and V is TRBV19; tentative D call: TRBD1 (6 bases). Trimming shortened V by 1 base and J by 2 bases, and 15 bases separated the two germline ends. CDR3 length: 16 residues. The germline CDR1 and CDR2 sequences are LNHDA and SQIVND (reference sequence). The CDR3 coding sequence is TGTGCCAGTAGTATAGGTTCCAGGGGTATCGCCTACGAGCAGTACTTC. This codes for CASSIGSRGIAYEQYF.

This clonotype appeared many times. CDR3 nucleotide sequence: TGCGCCAGCAGCTTAGGACTAGCGGGAGAAGAGACCCAGTACTTC. It encodes CASSLGLAGEETQYF. The chain recombines TRBV5-1 with TRBJ2-5; 13 nucleotides match TRBD2. Germline CDR1 SGHRS, CDR2 YFSETQ. This CDR3 is built from 15 residues. J was trimmed by 3 bases and V by 2 bases; bases with no gene match: 1.

In this sample, this clonotype turned up a few times. The chain joins TRBV7-8 to TRBJ2-1; 13 bases align to TRBD2. Germline lookup yields CDR1 SGHVS and CDR2 FQNEAQ. This CDR3 spans 16 amino acids. Trimming cost V 4 bases and J 6 bases; bases outside gene matches: 6. CDR3 coding DNA: TGTGCCAGCAGCTCGCCGGGACTAGCGGGGTTCAATGAGCAGTTCTTC. Its translation is CASSSPGLAGFNEQFF. The full variable domain, rest sourced from reference TRBV7-8 and TRBJ2-1, is GAGVSQSPRYKVAKRGQDVALRCDPISGHVSLFWYQQALGQGPEFLTYFQNEAQLDKSGLPSDRFFAERPEGSVSTLKIQRTQQEDSAVYLCASSSPGLAGFNEQFFGPGTRLTVL.

The chain combines TRBV30 with TRBJ2-3; a weak D match, TRBD1 (5 bases). This CDR3 spans 11 amino acids. CDR1 is GTSNPN and CDR2 is SVGIG in the germline V gene (reference sequence). V dropped 3 bases and J dropped 6 bases, with 7 bases sitting between them. For the CDR3, the DNA is TGTGCCTGGAGCCCAGGGGATACGCAGTATTTT. This gives the protein CAWSPGDTQYF.

This chain links TRBV16 with TRBJ1-5; TRBD1 might be the D (5 bases). CDR1 is KGHSY and CDR2 is FQNENV in the germline V gene. The V and J ends lost 4 bases and 5 bases respectively, with 18 bases between them. The CDR3 runs 16 residues. The CDR3 DNA reads as TGTGCCAGCAGCCCCTCGGACATGGGAGGGGATCAGCCCCAGCATTTT. Translation gives CASSPSDMGGDQPQHF.

The J gene is TRBJ2-2, the V gene TRBV27; D remains ambiguous. CDR3 size: 14 residues. CDR1 is MNHEY, CDR2 SMNVEV, per germline (reference sequence). V lost 6 bases to trimming and J lost 9 bases, with 17 bases between them. Here the CDR3 DNA reads TGTGCCAGCAGACGTATCGGTTCCGCCTGGGAGCTGTTTTTT. Translated: CASRRIGSAWELFF.

With respect to this clonotype: A much larger clone lies one base from this, so it may be a read error. The chain is built from TRBV20-1 and TRBJ2-7, with TRBD1 matching 8 bases. J gave up 6 bases and V 0 bases, and 10 bases lay outside the gene matches. Germline CDR1 reads DFQATT; CDR2 reads SNEGSKA (reference sequence). CDR3 length: 15 residues. The CDR3 bases are TGCAGTGCTAGAGACCAGACAGGGGCCCTCTGCGAGCAGTACTTC. It yields the protein CSARDQTGALCEQYF.

This clonotype came up many times. The chain links TRBV12-3 or TRBV12-4 to TRBJ2-3; TRBD2 matches at 16 bases. Trimming cost V 5 bases and J 6 bases; bases outside gene matches: 11. The CDR3 is 18 amino acids. The CDR3 here is CASSRQGLAGGPMDTQYF. The CDR3 coding sequence is TGTGCCAGCAGTAGACAGGGACTAGCGGGAGGGCCGATGGATACGCAGTATTTT.

The chain has TRBV15 and TRBJ2-5; D is unresolved. This CDR3 comprises 13 residues. From germline, CDR1 is LNHNV and CDR2 YYDKDF (reference sequence). Between the trimmed V and J ends, which lost 3 bases and 6 bases, there was a span of 11 bases. CDR3 in DNA: TGTGCCACCAGCAGCATAGATTTCAAGACCCAGTACTTC. It translates to CATSSIDFKTQYF.

This clonotype was counted many times. The DNA of the CDR3 is TGTGCCAGCAGCCCGCCGACTAGTTTCGGGTTTGGGGCCAACGTCCTGACTTTC. The encoded protein is CASSPPTSFGFGANVLTF. The chain recombines TRBV7-9 with TRBJ2-6, with D possibly TRBD2 on 6 matching bases. Between the trimmed V and J ends, which lost 5 bases and 3 bases, there was a span of 20 bases. Germline V gene data show CDR1 as SEHNR and CDR2 as FQNEAQ (reference sequence). This CDR3 comprises 18 residues.

At least ten counts were recorded for this clonotype. The chain combines TRBV7-9 with TRBJ1-1; D is perhaps TRBD1 (5 bases). The CDR3 contains 13 residues. Per the germline V gene, CDR1 is SEHNR and CDR2 is FQNEAQ (reference sequence). V was cut by 6 bases and J by 5 bases, with 13 bases left in between. The CDR3 bases are TGTGCCAGCAGTTTTCCCCCAGGGACTGAAGCTTTCTTT. Translation gives CASSFPPGTEAFF.